The 28 T cell receptor beta chains below were found in one sample sequenced in a study of human T cells and chemical hapten exposure. Time point indicated: pre-sensitization, week 0. As to treatment: therapeutic diphenylcyclopropenone sensitization with weekly scalp DPC. Via MiXCR, TCRdb re-called the RACE reads, giving one row per CDR3 protein. The sample carries more than 150,000 distinct CDR3 sequences, almost 30% recorded once. This specimen was whole blood, taken in connection with sensitization to the hapten diphenylcyclopropenone (DPC). The receptor source for this set is a woman in her twenties or thirties with alopecia areata. Some clones in this sample may be carry-over from other donors' samples.

This clonotype occurred once. The V call is TRBV29-1, the J call TRBJ2-1; 8 bases align to TRBD1. J lost 4 bases, V lost 3 bases, and 5 bases had no gene match. The CDR3 is made up of 14 amino acids. Germline V gene data show CDR1 as SQVTM and CDR2 as ANQGSEA. CDR3: CSVDRDRFYNEQFF. The CDR3 DNA is TGCAGCGTTGACCGGGACAGGTTTTACAATGAGCAGTTCTTC.

V gene TRBV7-2 combines with J gene TRBJ1-5, with D hard to call. This CDR3 contains 16 residues. The germline gives CDR1 SGHTA, CDR2 FQGNSA. V shed 1 base and J shed 1 base, with 11 bases lying between them. CDR3: CASSLVGSFSNQPQHF. The CDR3 region has the DNA TGTGCCAGCAGCTTAGTTGGGTCGTTCAGCAATCAGCCCCAGCATTTT.

The chain joins TRBV24-1 to TRBJ2-1, with D perhaps TRBD1 (6 bases). The V gene lost 5 bases and the J gene lost 6 bases, with 16 bases spanning the gap. The CDR3 runs 15 residues. Germline CDR1 KGHDR, CDR2 SFDVKD. The CDR3 protein is CATSGKGVYGNEQFF. The CDR3, as DNA: TGTGCCACCAGTGGGAAGGGGGTGTATGGCAATGAGCAGTTCTTC.

The chain employs TRBV18 and TRBJ1-6; D is uncertain. V lost 5 bases and J 7 bases, leaving 18 bases between the germline ends. Germline loops: CDR1 KGHSH, CDR2 LQKENI. The CDR3 length is 16 residues. The CDR3 region has the DNA TGTGCCAGCTCAATCGGGCGGCAGAACCTAAATTCACCCCTCCACTTT. Translation: CASSIGRQNLNSPLHF.

This clonotype has only a few counts. The chain couples TRBV20-1 to TRBJ2-1; 7 bases fit TRBD1. Germline CDR1 and CDR2: DFQATT and SNEGSKA (reference sequence). V gave up 1 base and J gave up 7 bases; unmatched junction bases: 10. This CDR3 has 15 amino acids. The CDR3 coding sequence is TGCAGTGCTAGAGCGAAGGGGGCGCAGTGGAATGAGCAGTTCTTC. This translates into CSARAKGAQWNEQFF.

This clonotype was recorded a few times. The V and J genes are TRBV29-1 and TRBJ1-1; D not resolved. CDR1 is SQVTM and CDR2 is ANQGSEA in the germline V gene. This CDR3 contains 13 residues. V shed 3 bases and J shed 0 bases, with 8 bases lying between them. The CDR3 loop is CSVDPGLNTEAFF. In DNA, the CDR3 is TGCAGCGTTGACCCGGGATTGAACACTGAAGCTTTCTTT.

This chain links TRBV25-1 with TRBJ1-6, with TRBD1 as a possible D gene (6 bases). This CDR3 contains 13 residues. The germline CDR1 and CDR2 sequences are MGHDK and SYGVNS. Trimming removed 3 bases at V and 8 bases at J, with 8 bases between. The CDR3 here is CASSDYRDSPLHF. CDR3 sequence (DNA): TGTGCCAGCAGTGACTACAGGGATTCACCCCTCCACTTT.

The chain joins TRBV20-1 to TRBJ1-2; TRBD1 agrees at 8 bases. Trimming took 6 bases from V and 8 from J; bases not matched to a gene: 11. Germline assignment: CDR1 DFQATT and CDR2 SNEGSKA (reference sequence). CDR3 size: 13 residues. CDR3 residues: CSASGTGPWGYTF. CDR3 in DNA: TGCAGTGCCTCCGGGACAGGCCCTTGGGGCTACACCTTC.

This clonotype was observed once. The V call is TRBV5-6, the J call TRBJ2-1, with D unclear. Per the germline V gene, CDR1 is SGHDT and CDR2 is YYEEEE. The CDR3 has 13 amino acids. Trimming shortened V by 0 bases and J by 9 bases, and 10 bases separated the two germline ends. The CDR3 sequence: CASSLEQLPEQFF. The CDR3 coding sequence is TGTGCCAGCAGCTTGGAACAGTTGCCTGAGCAGTTCTTC.

This clonotype came up many times. J is TRBJ2-7 and V is TRBV28, with D possibly being TRBD1 or TRBD2 (5 bases each). In germline, CDR1 is MDHEN, CDR2 SYDVKM. Trimming pared 8 bases from V and 0 bases from J, leaving 8 bases between. CDR3 size: 12 residues. The CDR3 loop is CASGTYSYEQYF. DNA of the CDR3: TGTGCCAGCGGGACGTACTCCTACGAGCAGTACTTC.

This clonotype was found a few times. V usage is TRBV2 and J usage is TRBJ1-5; no definite D call. CDR1 and CDR2 (germline): SNHLY, FYNNEI. Between the trimmed V and J ends, which lost 2 bases and 3 bases, there was a span of 11 bases. The CDR3 consists of 15 residues. CDR3 sequence: CASSERKGSNQPQHF. Written as DNA, the CDR3 is TGTGCCAGCAGTGAAAGAAAGGGCTCCAATCAGCCCCAGCATTTT.

This chain joins TRBV20-1 and TRBJ2-1; tentatively, D is TRBD1 (5 bases). The CDR3 has 13 amino acids. Trimming stripped 5 bases from V and 4 bases from J, with 12 bases between. The germline V gene has CDR1 DFQATT and CDR2 SNEGSKA (reference sequence). For the CDR3, the DNA is TGCAGTGCTGCAGGGCCTGTTTACAATGAGCAGTTCTTC. It specifies CSAAGPVYNEQFF.

The table lists this clonotype with a few counts. The rearrangement joins TRBV12-3 or TRBV12-4 to TRBJ2-4; D possibly corresponds to TRBD1 (5 bases). Trimming removed 3 bases from V and 3 bases from J, with 9 bases in between. CDR3 size: 14 residues. The CDR3 is CASSFSQGKNIQYF. In DNA form, the CDR3 reads TGTGCCAGCAGTTTCAGTCAGGGCAAAAACATTCAGTACTTC.

This clonotype was seen only a few times. V gene TRBV20-1 combines with J gene TRBJ2-3, with D perhaps given as TRBD1 or TRBD2 (6 bases each). The length of the CDR3 is 16 residues. The V and J ends lost 5 bases and 1 base respectively, with 19 bases between them. Looked up from germline, CDR1 is DFQATT and CDR2 is SNEGSKA (reference sequence). CDR3 DNA: TGCAGTGCTCCCACTTGGGGGGCGGTTGGCACAGATACGCAGTATTTT. It specifies CSAPTWGAVGTDTQYF.

The chain combines TRBV9 with TRBJ2-1; D might be TRBD1 (6 bases). V lost 2 bases and J 0 bases, leaving 12 bases between the germline ends. This CDR3 is built from 16 residues. Germline loops: CDR1 SGDLS, CDR2 YYNGEE. The CDR3 spells CASSVTGVSSYNEQFF. CDR3 coding DNA: TGTGCCAGCAGCGTGACAGGTGTTAGCTCCTACAATGAGCAGTTCTTC.

The V gene is TRBV28, the J gene TRBJ2-1; possibly TRBD1 for D (6 bases). Germline V gene lookup returns CDR1 MDHEN and CDR2 SYDVKM. This CDR3 comprises 12 residues. V dropped 10 bases and J dropped 6 bases, with 13 bases sitting between them. This chain's CDR3 is CATIQGTNEQFF. The CDR3 coding sequence is TGTGCCACCATCCAGGGGACCAATGAGCAGTTCTTC.

This clonotype was observed a handful of times. This chain links TRBV28 with TRBJ2-1; TRBD2 agrees at 7 bases. Germline V gene sequence: CDR1 MDHEN, CDR2 SYDVKM. The CDR3 contains 14 residues. V was clipped by 7 bases and J by 0 bases; unmatched bases: 3. DNA of the CDR3: TGTGCCAGCATCGGGGGGAGCTCCTACAATGAGCAGTTCTTC. Its translation: CASIGGSSYNEQFF. Variable domain in full (rest from reference TRBV28 and TRBJ2-1): DVKVTQSSRYLVKRTGEKVFLECVQDMDHENMFWYRQDPGLGLRLIYFSYDVKMKEKGDIPEGYSVSREKKERFSLILESASTNQTSMYLCASIGGSSYNEQFFGPGTRLTVL.

This clonotype was seen only a few times. The J gene is TRBJ2-2, the V gene TRBV7-3, with D unresolved. CDR1 is SGHTA, CDR2 FQGTGA, per germline. The CDR3 loop spans 15 amino acids. Trimming took off 4 bases at V and 4 bases at J, with 13 bases between the two ends. The CDR3 region is CASSYAGTTTGELFF. CDR3 DNA sequence: TGTGCCAGCAGCTATGCCGGCACAACCACCGGGGAGCTGTTTTTT. The full variable domain, in which reference TRBV7-3 and TRBJ2-2 provide the parts outside the CDR3, is GAGVSQTPSNKVTEKGKYVELRCDPISGHTALYWYRQSLGQGPEFLIYFQGTGAADDSGLPNDRFFAVRPEGSVSTLKIQRTERGDSAVYLCASSYAGTTTGELFFGEGSRLTVL.

This clonotype was counted a few times. The J gene is TRBJ2-2, the V gene TRBV7-3; 7 positions match TRBD1. The germline CDR1 and CDR2 sequences are SGHTA and FQGTGA. The CDR3 is made up of 19 amino acids. V lost 6 bases to trimming and J lost 6 bases; unmatched junction nucleotides: 22. The CDR3: CASSFMIGGQRLGPGELFF. The CDR3 coding sequence is TGTGCCAGCAGTTTCATGATAGGGGGCCAGCGCCTAGGTCCCGGGGAGCTGTTTTTT.

This clonotype was detected a few times. CDR3 residues: CASSLGRGLFF. In DNA form, the CDR3 reads TGTGCCAGCAGTTTGGGAAGGGGGCTGTTTTTT. The chain links TRBV12-3 or TRBV12-4 to TRBJ2-2; weak D call: TRBD1 (5 bases). Trimming shortened V by 3 bases and J by 13 bases, and 9 bases separated the two germline ends. The length of the CDR3 is 11 residues.

The chain joins TRBV6-2 or TRBV6-3 to TRBJ2-7, with D tentatively TRBD1 or TRBD2 (5 bases each). The CDR3 contains 13 residues. From germline, CDR1 is MNHEY and CDR2 SVGEGT. Trimming stripped 6 bases from V and 7 bases from J, with 16 bases between. The CDR3 nucleotides are TGTGCCAGCAGATCCTCCGGGGCTACGGAGCAGTACTTC. Its protein product is CASRSSGATEQYF.

This clonotype showed up just a few times. This rearrangement joins TRBV20-1 to TRBJ2-5; D is perhaps TRBD1 (5 bases). The germline CDR1 and CDR2 sequences are DFQATT and SNEGSKA (reference sequence). This CDR3 spans 14 amino acids. Trimming shortened V by 0 bases and J by 5 bases, and 13 bases separated the two germline ends. CDR3 protein: CSARDWGSLETQYF. In DNA, the CDR3 is TGCAGTGCTAGAGATTGGGGCTCCCTGGAGACCCAGTACTTC.

This rearrangement joins TRBV27 to TRBJ2-2, with D unresolved. Trimming cost V 5 bases and J 0 bases, with 7 bases left between them. The CDR3 contains 14 residues. In germline, CDR1 is MNHEY, CDR2 SMNVEV (reference sequence). CDR3 region: CASSRRSNTGELFF. As DNA, the CDR3 is TGTGCCAGCAGTCGAAGATCGAACACCGGGGAGCTGTTTTTT.

The V call is TRBV28, the J call TRBJ2-1; 7 bases line up with TRBD1. The germline V gene has CDR1 MDHEN and CDR2 SYDVKM. There are 15 residues in the CDR3. The V and J ends lost 5 bases and 0 bases, in that order; junction bases with no gene match: 4. The CDR3 sequence is CASSEGQLSYNEQFF. CDR3 DNA sequence: TGTGCCAGCAGTGAGGGACAGCTCTCCTACAATGAGCAGTTCTTC.

V and J are TRBV28 and TRBJ1-1; perhaps TRBD1 as D (6 bases). The germline gives CDR1 MDHEN, CDR2 SYDVKM. Trimming stripped 4 bases from V and 5 bases from J, with 11 bases between. The CDR3 extends over 13 amino acids. CDR3 DNA sequence: TGTGCCAGCAGTTCCGGGGGCGAGACTGAAGCTTTCTTT. Its protein product is CASSSGGETEAFF.

The CDR3 DNA follows: TGTGCCAGCAGCCTCACCGGGACAGGGGAACAGCCCCAGCATTTT. Protein product: CASSLTGTGEQPQHF. The genes are TRBV6-5 and TRBJ1-5, with 10 bases matching TRBD1. The J segment lost 7 bases and the V segment lost 6 bases, leaving 9 bases of the junction unmatched. The CDR3 runs to 15 residues. Per germline, CDR1 MNHEY and CDR2 SVGAGI.

This clonotype has a count of ten or more. The genes are TRBV11-2 and TRBJ1-2; 7 nucleotides line up with TRBD1. The CDR3 is made up of 14 amino acids. Germline CDR1 is SGHAT and CDR2 is FQNNGV. The V gene end was trimmed by 5 bases and the J gene end by 5 bases; junction bases not matched to a gene: 8. CDR3 amino acids: CASSLVGQLYGYTF. In nucleotides, the CDR3 is TGTGCCAGCAGCCTAGTGGGACAGCTGTATGGCTACACCTTC. The full variable domain, with the rest looked up from reference TRBV11-2 and TRBJ1-2, is EAGVAQSPRYKIIEKRQSVAFWCNPISGHATLYWYQQILGQGPKLLIQFQNNGVVDDSQLPKDRFSAERLKGVDSTLKIQPAKLEDSAVYLCASSLVGQLYGYTFGSGTRLTVV.

This clonotype was detected a few times. The gene calls are TRBV24-1 and TRBJ1-4; TRBD1 matches 7 bases. Trimming cost V 3 bases and J 6 bases; bases outside gene matches: 6. In germline, CDR1 is KGHDR, CDR2 SFDVKD. The CDR3 is 15 residues long. Written as DNA, the CDR3 is TGTGCCACCAGTGATCCTTCAGGGGGTGATGAAAAACTGTTTTTT. It translates to CATSDPSGGDEKLFF.